Listed below are T cell receptor beta chains from one sample, sequenced in a study of shared clonotypes between healthy human individuals. Sequencing used immunoSEQ multiplex PCR; TCRdb keeps in-frame clones, though not all of them. The sample has around 2,100,000 clones; just under 95% are singletons. The sample was naive CD8+ T cells sorted from blood. These TCRs come from a young man in good health. The CDR3 runs from the conserved cysteine through the conserved F or W. A D gene is named only where the DNA matches it firmly. Clone size is shown for a subset of rows, as once, few, many or a class of expanded clone.

NA	TRBV28	TRBJ1-5	NA	TGTGCCAGCGATTCACCTAGCAATCAGCCCCAGCATTTT	CASDSPSNQPQHF
NA	TRBV2	TRBJ2-7	TRBD1	TGTGCCAGCAGTGTGGACAGGTCCTACGAGCAGTACTTC	CASSVDRSYEQYF
NA	TRBV5-4	TRBJ2-1	NA	TGTGCCAGCAGCTTGGCGGGGGTTGAGCAGTTCTTC	CASSLAGVEQFF
NA	TRBV21-1	TRBJ2-1	NA	TGTGCCAGCAGCAAAAAGGAGCAGGGGAGGCATGAGCAGTTCTTC	CASSKKEQGRHEQFF
once	TRBV10-3	TRBJ2-2	NA	TGTGCCATCAGCGGACGAGCGGGACATATGAACACCGGGGAGCTGTTTTTT	CAISGRAGHMNTGELFF
NA	TRBV13	TRBJ1-6	NA	TGTGCCAGCAGCTTAAGCGACATCTCCTATAATTCACCCCTCCACTTT	CASSLSDISYNSPLHF
NA	TRBV4-3	TRBJ2-4	TRBD2	TGCGCCAGCAGCCAAGATTTAGCGGGAGTGGCGAACATTCAGTACTTC	CASSQDLAGVANIQYF
NA	TRBV5-1	TRBJ1-2	NA	TGCGCCAGCAGCTTGGGCGGACTGCAAGGCTATGGCTACACCTTC	CASSLGGLQGYGYTF
NA	TRBV5-4	TRBJ2-7	NA	TGTGCCAGCAGCCTCCTGTGGCCTGACAACGAGCAGTACTTC	CASSLLWPDNEQYF
NA	TRBV5-4	TRBJ1-6	TRBD1	TGTGCCAGCAGCTTGGGGACAGGGCAAAATTCACCCCTCCATTTT	CASSLGTGQNSPLHF
NA	TRBV30	TRBJ1-3	NA	TGTGCCTGGAGTGTACCGAACACCATATATTTT	CAWSVPNTIYF
NA	TRBV29-1	TRBJ2-7	NA	TGCAGCGTTGTTGGGCAGGACGCGGGCTACGAGCAGTACTTC	CSVVGQDAGYEQYF
NA	TRBV9	TRBJ2-5	TRBD1	TGTGCCAGCAGCGCGACAGGGAATTGGGAGACCCAGTACTTC	CASSATGNWETQYF
NA	TRBV7-2	TRBJ2-5	TRBD2	TGTGCCAGCAGCGGACTAGCGGGAGTTGGGGGCCAAGAGACCCAGTACTTC	CASSGLAGVGGQETQYF
NA	TRBV2	TRBJ2-7	TRBD1	TGTGCCAGCAGTGAAGGGACAGGGGCCTACGAGCAGTACTTC	CASSEGTGAYEQYF
NA	TRBV7-8	TRBJ1-5	NA	TGTGCCAGCAGCTTAGCGACTCGCCAGCCCCAGCATTTT	CASSLATRQPQHF
NA	TRBV9	TRBJ1-1	NA	TGTGCCAGCAGCGTAAATTCGGGGGCTGAAGCTTTCTTT	CASSVNSGAEAFF
once	TRBV23-1	TRBJ2-1	TRBD1	TGCGCCAGCAGTCCTTCCGGGACAGGGGTTCCGCAGTTCTTC	CASSPSGTGVPQFF
NA	TRBV21-1	TRBJ1-5	NA	TGTGCCATCTTGGGAAGGCCCCAGCATTTT	CAILGRPQHF
NA	TRBV25-1	TRBJ1-6	NA	TGTGCCAGCAGTGCCCTCGGGAGTTCCGGGACTTCACCCCTCCACTTT	CASSALGSSGTSPLHF
NA	TRBV12-5	TRBJ2-3	NA	TGTGCTAGTGCCATTGACGGGGCCATAGATACGCAGTATTTT	CASAIDGAIDTQYF
few	TRBV5-8	TRBJ1-1	NA	TGTGCCAGCAGCTTGGGGGGGCCAGGCACTGAAGCTTTCTTT	CASSLGGPGTEAFF
NA	TRBV27	TRBJ2-7	TRBD2	TGTGCCAGCAGTTTAATAAGGGCTAGCGGCTACGAGCAGTACTTC	CASSLIRASGYEQYF
NA	TRBV5-6	TRBJ1-2	NA	TGTGCCAGCAGCTTATCCCTTCAGGGCAACTATGGCTACACCTTC	CASSLSLQGNYGYTF
NA	TRBV2	TRBJ1-2	NA	TGTGCCAGCAGTGAAGTGGGAATCCCCTATGGCTACACCTTC	CASSEVGIPYGYTF
NA	TRBV7-8	TRBJ2-7	TRBD2	TGTGCCAGCAGCTTAGCGGGAGGGCCCTACGAGCAGTACTTC	CASSLAGGPYEQYF
NA	TRBV6-1	TRBJ1-1	NA	TGTGCCAGCAGTGAAGCGGGAGACAGAGTGGTGAACACTGAAGCTTTCTTT	CASSEAGDRVVNTEAFF
NA	TRBV4-3	TRBJ2-2	TRBD2	TGCGCCAGCAGCCAAGATCGCCAAACTAGCGGGTTGAACACCGGGGAGCTGTTTTTT	CASSQDRQTSGLNTGELFF
NA	TRBV4-1	TRBJ2-7	NA	TGCGCCAGCAGCCAAACTGGAAGCTTGTACGAGCAGTACTTC	CASSQTGSLYEQYF
NA	TRBV25-1	TRBJ2-3	NA	TGTGCCAGCAGGGCGTTGTGGCACACAGATACGCAGTATTTT	CASRALWHTDTQYF
NA	TRBV28	TRBJ2-7	TRBD2	TGTGCCAGCAGCCGACCGTCGTTCGGAAGCGGGGTGTCCTACGAGCAGTACTTC	CASSRPSFGSGVSYEQYF
NA	TRBV13	TRBJ2-7	TRBD2	TGTGCCAGCAGCCCGTTAGCGGGACAATCCTACGAGCAGTACTTC	CASSPLAGQSYEQYF
once	TRBV29-1	TRBJ2-7	NA	TGCAGCGTTGAATTTACAGAGGGAACCTACGAGCAGTACTTC	CSVEFTEGTYEQYF